The clone carrying this T cell receptor (beta chain) was recorded many times. The sample is drawn from a study of T cells in Graves' hyperthyroidism and ophthalmopathy. Amplification targeted TCR beta CDR3 regions from RNA transcripts. Primed by the HTBI set, a first-round RT-PCR was run on the TCR CDR3. TCRdb re-called the multiplex PCR reads through MiXCR, storing one row per CDR3 protein. The table records roughly 500,000 distinct CDR3 sequences, over 35% of them present only once. The germline V and J ends were trimmed by 6 bases and 6 bases, with 6 bases remaining between them. CDR3 length: 11 residues. The germline CDR1 and CDR2 sequences are SNHLY and FYNNEI.

V is TRBV2 and J is TRBJ2-1, with D unclear. The clonotype comes from an adult woman with Graves' disease, either hyperthyroidism or ophthalmopathy (not recorded which). The sequenced sample consisted of peripheral blood or thyroid tissue (not recorded which). CDR3 bases: TGTGCCAGCAGCGAGAGCAATGAGCAGTTCTTC. It yields the protein CASSESNEQFF.